The T cell receptor (beta chain) described here comes from a study of beta chain features in type 1 diabetes. This clone was found a few times. What it recognizes is unknown. Sequencing targeted expressed TCRB transcripts, as all isolated RNA had been reverse transcribed. Using immunoSEQ multiplex PCR, the repertoire was profiled, and TCRdb retains in-frame clones only, with some absent. This table holds about 140,000 clones, about 9.1% found once. The germline V gene encodes CDR1 MNHNS and CDR2 SASEGT. Trimming took 0 bases from V and 1 from J, leaving 7 bases between them. The CDR3 runs 14 residues. General observations from the study: Whether TCRB rearrangement is influenced by HLA type went unresolved here. Insertions were fewer and deletions more numerous at VDJ junctions in type 1 diabetes patients. Naive, central memory and Treg TCRB repertoires seemed to resemble each other more closely in patients than they did in healthy donors.

Sequenced: central memory CD4+ T cells from blood. The clonotype comes from a woman aged 40 to 50 in good health. The chain combines TRBV6-1 with TRBJ2-7; a weak D match, TRBD2 (5 bases). The CDR3 nucleotides read TGTGCCAGCAGTGAAGCAGGGAGATCCTACGAGCAGTACTTC. Amino acid sequence: CASSEAGRSYEQYF.